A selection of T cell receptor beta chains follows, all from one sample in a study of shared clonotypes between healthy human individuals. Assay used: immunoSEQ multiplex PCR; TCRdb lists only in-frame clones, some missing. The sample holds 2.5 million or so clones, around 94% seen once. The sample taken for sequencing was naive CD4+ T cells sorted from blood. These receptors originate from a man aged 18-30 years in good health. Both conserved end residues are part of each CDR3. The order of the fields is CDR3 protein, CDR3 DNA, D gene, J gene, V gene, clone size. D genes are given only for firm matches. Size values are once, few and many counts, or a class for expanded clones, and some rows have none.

CDR3: CASSRTGTSGEQYF; DNA: TGTGCCAGCAGTCGAACTGGGACTAGCGGGGAGCAGTACTTC; D: TRBD2; J: TRBJ2-7; V: TRBV27; size: .
CDR3: CASSLGGSSPVSYEQYF; DNA: TGTGCCAGCAGCTTGGGCGGGAGTAGCCCCGTATCCTACGAGCAGTACTTC; D: TRBD2; J: TRBJ2-7; V: TRBV5-4; size: .
CDR3: CASSAGTGPLLEQYF; DNA: TGTGCCAGCAGCGCCGGGACAGGGCCCCTCCTCGAGCAGTACTTC; D: TRBD1; J: TRBJ2-7; V: TRBV11-2; size: .
CDR3: CASSSLDAVKETQYF; DNA: TGCGCCAGCAGCTCTTTGGATGCCGTAAAAGAGACCCAGTACTTC; D: .; J: TRBJ2-5; V: TRBV5-1; size: .
CDR3: CASSFSSGNTIYF; DNA: TGTGCCAGCAGCTTCAGCTCTGGAAACACCATATATTTT; D: .; J: TRBJ1-3; V: TRBV11-2; size: .
CDR3: CAWSGAVGGLDGYTF; DNA: TGTGCCTGGAGTGGAGCGGTTGGGGGTCTGGATGGCTACACCTTC; D: .; J: TRBJ1-2; V: TRBV30; size: .
CDR3: CASSLRNLGSPLHF; DNA: TGTGCCAGCAGTTTACGTAACCTAGGTTCACCCCTCCACTTT; D: .; J: TRBJ1-6; V: TRBV27; size: .
CDR3: CASSFGPGGGKETQYF; DNA: TGCGCCAGCAGCTTTGGACCGGGGGGTGGCAAAGAGACCCAGTACTTC; D: TRBD2; J: TRBJ2-5; V: TRBV5-1; size: .
CDR3: CASSLRRGRQNSPLHF; DNA: TGTGCCAGCAGCTTGCGCAGGGGGCGGCAAAATTCACCCCTCCACTTT; D: TRBD1; J: TRBJ1-6; V: TRBV5-4; size: .
CDR3: CASSSKYAQGANSEKLFF; DNA: TGTGCCAGCAGCTCCAAGTACGCACAGGGGGCGAATTCGGAAAAACTGTTTTTT; D: TRBD1; J: TRBJ1-4; V: TRBV5-4; size: .
CDR3: CASSPTGIQQYGYTF; DNA: TGTGCCAGCAGTCCGACAGGGATTCAACAGTATGGCTACACCTTC; D: TRBD1; J: TRBJ1-2; V: TRBV6-5; size: .
CDR3: CASSGRTESTDTQYF; DNA: TGTGCCAGCAGCGGAAGGACAGAAAGCACAGATACGCAGTATTTT; D: .; J: TRBJ2-3; V: TRBV28; size: .
CDR3: CASSHWTSSYEQYF; DNA: TGCGCCAGCAGTCACTGGACTAGTTCCTACGAGCAGTACTTC; D: TRBD2; J: TRBJ2-7; V: TRBV23-1; size: once
CDR3: CATHNSFPYNEQFF; DNA: TGTGCCACACACAACAGCTTTCCGTACAATGAGCAGTTCTTC; D: .; J: TRBJ2-1; V: TRBV6-5; size: .
CDR3: CASSQDAGGELNYGYTF; DNA: TGCGCCAGCAGCCAAGATGCGGGAGGGGAGCTTAACTATGGCTACACCTTC; D: .; J: TRBJ1-2; V: TRBV4-1; size: .
CDR3: CATHRGMAQHF; DNA: TGTGCCACCCACAGGGGCATGGCCCAGCATTTT; D: TRBD1; J: TRBJ1-5; V: TRBV19; size: .
CDR3: CAISDLHGATDTQYF; DNA: TGTGCCATCAGTGACCTTCACGGGGCCACAGATACGCAGTATTTT; D: .; J: TRBJ2-3; V: TRBV10-3; size: .
CDR3: CASSQVSGARTGELFF; DNA: TGCGCCAGCAGCCAAGTGAGCGGAGCAAGAACCGGGGAGCTGTTTTTT; D: .; J: TRBJ2-2; V: TRBV4-1; size: few
CDR3: CASSSQGGSEQFF; DNA: TGTGCCAGCAGCTCCCAGGGGGGTAGTGAGCAGTTCTTC; D: .; J: TRBJ2-1; V: TRBV7-3; size: .
CDR3: CASSFRATRDSLVLTEAFF; DNA: TGTGCCAGCAGTTTCCGGGCAACCCGGGACAGCTTGGTCTTGACTGAAGCTTTCTTT; D: TRBD1; J: TRBJ1-1; V: TRBV27; size: .
CDR3: CASSFGGAGNTIYF; DNA: TGTGCCAGCAGTTTCGGGGGAGCTGGAAACACCATATATTTT; D: .; J: TRBJ1-3; V: TRBV28; size: once
CDR3: CASSATSGRFDEQYF; DNA: TGTGCCAGCAGCGCGACTAGCGGGAGGTTTGACGAGCAGTACTTC; D: TRBD2; J: TRBJ2-7; V: TRBV5-4; size: .
CDR3: CASSLILSGEQFF; DNA: TGTGCCAGCAGCTTAATCCTTAGCGGTGAGCAGTTCTTC; D: .; J: TRBJ2-1; V: TRBV7-2; size: .
CDR3: CASSAEGGNTIYF; DNA: TGCGCCAGCAGCGCGGAGGGGGGAAACACCATATATTTT; D: .; J: TRBJ1-3; V: TRBV5-1; size: few
CDR3: CASSEGRGWNEQFF; DNA: TGTGCCAGTAGTGAGGGAAGAGGTTGGAATGAGCAGTTCTTC; D: .; J: TRBJ2-1; V: TRBV19; size: .
CDR3: CASSPGTELNQPQHF; DNA: TGTGCCAGCTCACCCGGGACGGAACTCAATCAGCCCCAGCATTTT; D: .; J: TRBJ1-5; V: TRBV18; size: .
CDR3: CASSLSVPGAGYGYTF; DNA: TGTGCCAGCAGTTTATCGGTTCCGGGGGCAGGCTATGGCTACACCTTC; D: .; J: TRBJ1-2; V: TRBV27; size: .
CDR3: CASSQGTSVYEQYF; DNA: TGTGCCAGCAGCCAAGGAACTAGCGTGTACGAGCAGTACTTC; D: TRBD2; J: TRBJ2-7; V: TRBV4-2; size: .
CDR3: CASSPDTLSGNTIYF; DNA: TGCGCCAGCAGCCCGGACACTCTCTCTGGAAACACCATATATTTT; D: .; J: TRBJ1-3; V: TRBV5-1; size: .
CDR3: CASSDVWGLKPQHF; DNA: TGTGCCAGCAGCGACGTATGGGGGCTAAAGCCCCAGCATTTT; D: .; J: TRBJ1-5; V: TRBV9; size: .
CDR3: CASSYIGRMETQYF; DNA: TGTGCCAGCAGTTATATCGGCAGGATGGAGACCCAGTACTTC; D: .; J: TRBJ2-5; V: TRBV6-5; size: .
CDR3: CASENPGLAVYEQYF; DNA: TGTGCCAGCGAGAACCCGGGACTAGCGGTATACGAGCAGTACTTC; D: TRBD2; J: TRBJ2-7; V: TRBV6-7; size: .